Below are 18 T cell receptor beta chains sequenced from a single sample in a study of response to subunit inactivated influenza vaccine. A single record per CDR3 protein comes from TCRdb applying MiXCR to the RT-PCR reads. The repertoire holds fewer than 650,000 distinct CDR3 sequences, with 10% to 15% as singletons. The sequencing here drew on PBMCs from blood, taken 40 to 50 days after vaccination. The receptors here all came from a man over 45 who received an inactivated influenza vaccine.

The table lists this clonotype with a few counts. This chain uses TRBV4-2 with TRBJ1-1; D uncertain. Trimming pared 0 bases from V and 6 bases from J, leaving 8 bases between. The CDR3 is 13 residues long. Germline values: CDR1 LGHNA, CDR2 YNFKEQ. CDR3 DNA sequence: TGTGCCAGCAGCCAAGATCGCAGCTCTGAAGCTTTCTTT. It encodes CASSQDRSSEAFF.

Only a few counts were recorded for this clonotype. The CDR3 here is CSASPLSGNTDTQYF. In nucleotides, the CDR3 is TGCAGTGCAAGTCCCCTTTCAGGGAACACAGATACGCAGTATTTT. This chain joins TRBV20-1 and TRBJ2-3; D is possibly TRBD1 (5 bases). V lost 6 bases to trimming and J lost 2 bases, with 18 bases between them. CDR3 length equals 15 residues. Germline V gene data show CDR1 as DFQATT and CDR2 as SNEGSKA (reference sequence).

This chain joins TRBV18 and TRBJ2-3, with D maybe TRBD2 (6 bases). Germline CDR1 KGHSH, CDR2 LQKENI. The CDR3 is made up of 17 amino acids. The V and J ends lost 1 base and 8 bases respectively, with 22 bases between them. The CDR3 coding sequence is TGTGCCAGCTCACCACTTCCTACCAATTCCGCGGAGGGTACGCAGTATTTT. This gives the protein CASSPLPTNSAEGTQYF.

V is TRBV20-1 and J is TRBJ2-1; 7 nucleotides line up with TRBD1. J lost 5 bases, V lost 0 bases, and 7 bases had no gene match. Germline V gives CDR1 DFQATT, CDR2 SNEGSKA (reference sequence). The length of the CDR3 is 15 residues. Here the CDR3 reads CSARDSGTADNEQFF. DNA of the CDR3: TGCAGTGCTAGAGACTCCGGGACAGCGGACAATGAGCAGTTCTTC.

CDR3 sequence (DNA): TGTGCCAGCAGCTTAGCGGGCGGCGGACGTTCTAACTATGGCTACACCTTC. Amino acids: CASSLAGGGRSNYGYTF. The chain is built from TRBV7-9 and TRBJ1-2; D uncertain. This CDR3 spans 17 amino acids. CDR1 and CDR2 from the germline V gene are SEHNR and FQNEAQ (reference sequence). The germline V and J ends were trimmed by 0 bases and 0 bases, with 14 bases remaining between them.

The table lists this clonotype with a few counts. The chain uses TRBV6-2 or TRBV6-3 and TRBJ1-6; TRBD1 might be the D (5 bases). With 8 bases removed from V and 0 bases from J, the gap between germline ends came to 23 bases. Per germline, CDR1 MNHEY and CDR2 SVGEGT. The CDR3 is 19 amino acids. CDR3: CASYGTVAPRSSYNSPLHF. For the CDR3, the DNA is TGTGCCAGCTACGGGACGGTCGCGCCGAGGAGCTCCTATAATTCACCCCTCCACTTT.

V usage is TRBV20-1 and J usage is TRBJ2-1; tentatively, D is TRBD1 (6 bases). The CDR3 sequence is 16 residues long. Per the germline V gene, CDR1 is DFQATT and CDR2 is SNEGSKA (reference sequence). The germline V and J ends were trimmed by 1 base and 3 bases, with 16 bases remaining between them. DNA for the CDR3: TGCAGTGCTAGAGTTACAGGGCGTGGAGACTACAATGAGCAGTTCTTC. Protein product: CSARVTGRGDYNEQFF.

The CDR3 spells CASSVGTGGGYTF. The CDR3 DNA reads as TGTGCCAGCAGCGTCGGGACAGGGGGCGGCTACACCTTC. The gene calls are TRBV6-2 or TRBV6-3 and TRBJ1-2; 12 positions agree with TRBD1. With 6 bases clipped from V and 8 bases from J, the junction kept 4 bases outside the gene matches. The V gene's germline CDR1 is MNHEY and CDR2 SVGEGT. The CDR3 is 13 amino acids.

This clonotype appeared a few times. The genes are TRBV5-6 and TRBJ2-7; 8 nucleotides align to TRBD2. Germline CDR1 SGHDT, CDR2 YYEEEE. V lost 1 base, J lost 3 bases, and 6 bases stayed unmatched. The CDR3 length is 15 residues. CDR3 DNA: TGTGCCAGCAGCTTGACCGAGCGGGGGAACTACGAGCAGTACTTC. It translates to CASSLTERGNYEQYF.

This clonotype was observed a handful of times. The J gene is TRBJ2-3, the V gene TRBV7-2; 8 positions agree with TRBD2. The CDR3 has 17 residues. The V gene's germline CDR1 is SGHTA and CDR2 FQGNSA. The trim removed 0 bases at V and 0 bases at J, leaving 5 bases unmatched. This CDR3 is CASSLARASGSTDTQYF. The CDR3 DNA follows: TGTGCCAGCAGCTTAGCGCGGGCTAGCGGGAGCACAGATACGCAGTATTTT.

The chain has TRBV12-3 or TRBV12-4 and TRBJ2-3, with 8 nucleotides matching TRBD1. This CDR3 has 16 amino acids. J was trimmed by 2 bases and V by 5 bases; bases with no gene match: 9. The chain's CDR3 is CASSTWTGWTTDTQYF. CDR3 bases: TGTGCCAGCAGTACCTGGACAGGGTGGACCACAGATACGCAGTATTTT.

In its sample, this clonotype was seen a few times. V and J are TRBV6-1 and TRBJ1-5; a weak D match, TRBD1 (6 bases). The V gene's germline CDR1 is MNHNS and CDR2 SASEGT. The CDR3 has 15 residues. V was pared by 6 bases and J by 4 bases, with 16 bases between. The chain's CDR3 is CASRRSTGKNQPQHF. DNA for the CDR3: TGTGCCAGCAGAAGAAGCACAGGGAAGAATCAGCCCCAGCATTTT.

In its sample, this clonotype was seen once. The chain has TRBV7-3 and TRBJ2-2; TRBD1 aligns across 8 bases. V was clipped by 1 base and J by 5 bases; unmatched bases: 3. CDR1 and CDR2 (germline): SGHTA, FQGTGA. CDR3 length equals 15 residues. The CDR3 region has the DNA TGTGCCAGCAGCTTAAGCAGGGGGCTGACCGGGGAGCTGTTTTTT. Amino acids: CASSLSRGLTGELFF.

V usage is TRBV5-1 and J usage is TRBJ2-7; 9 nucleotides line up with TRBD2. This CDR3 contains 14 residues. The ends lost 4 bases at V and 6 bases at J; junction bases unmatched: 8. Germline V gene sequence: CDR1 SGHRS, CDR2 YFSETQ. CDR3 coding DNA: TGCGCCAGCAGCGGCCGAGCGGGGGGTGGCGAGCAGTACTTC. The encoded protein is CASSGRAGGGEQYF.

This clonotype was counted a few times. This chain uses TRBV6-5 with TRBJ2-7; D is perhaps TRBD2 (5 bases). The V and J ends lost 8 bases and 1 base respectively, with 15 bases between them. The germline V gene has CDR1 MNHEY and CDR2 SVGAGI. This CDR3 has 14 amino acids. The CDR3 here is CASCSSRTSYEQYF. As DNA, the CDR3 is TGTGCCAGCTGTTCGTCCCGGACTTCCTACGAGCAGTACTTC.

This clonotype was detected a few times. The rearrangement links TRBV20-1 to TRBJ2-1; perhaps TRBD2 as D (6 bases). The germline V gene encodes CDR1 DFQATT and CDR2 SNEGSKA (reference sequence). This CDR3 is built from 14 residues. Trimming stripped 6 bases from V and 2 bases from J, with 14 bases between. The CDR3 is CSAFVGTAYNEQFF. The CDR3 DNA follows: TGCAGTGCCTTCGTTGGGACTGCCTACAATGAGCAGTTCTTC.

This clonotype was seen only once. This CDR3 is CASSSRHQSRQPGFDTQYF. CDR3 in DNA: TGTGCCAGCAGCTCACGCCATCAATCCAGACAGCCCGGGTTTGATACGCAGTATTTT. The genes are TRBV11-1 and TRBJ2-3; possibly TRBD1 for D (5 bases). The length of the CDR3 is 19 residues. CDR1 and CDR2 from the germline V gene are SGHAT and FQDESV (reference sequence). V was cut by 4 bases and J by 6 bases, with 29 bases left in between.

The rearrangement uses TRBV20-1 and TRBJ1-6, with D unresolved. This CDR3 spans 15 amino acids. Deletions cut 0 bases from V and 4 bases from J, with 10 bases between. The V gene's germline CDR1 is DFQATT and CDR2 SNEGSKA (reference sequence). The CDR3 protein is CSAREGRIYNSPLHF. CDR3 nucleotide sequence: TGCAGTGCTAGAGAGGGCCGGATTTATAATTCACCCCTCCACTTT.